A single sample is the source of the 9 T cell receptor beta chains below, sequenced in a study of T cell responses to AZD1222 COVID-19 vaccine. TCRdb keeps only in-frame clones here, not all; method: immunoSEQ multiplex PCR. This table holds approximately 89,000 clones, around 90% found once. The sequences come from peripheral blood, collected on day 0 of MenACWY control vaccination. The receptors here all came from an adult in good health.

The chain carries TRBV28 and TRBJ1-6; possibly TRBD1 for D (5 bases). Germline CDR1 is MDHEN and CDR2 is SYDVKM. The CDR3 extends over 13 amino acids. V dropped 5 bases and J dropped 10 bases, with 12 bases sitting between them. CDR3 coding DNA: TGTGCCAGCAGTCCCAGCGGGGACTCACCCCTCCACTTT. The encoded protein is CASSPSGDSPLHF.

Here the CDR3 reads CASSKPRTDQPQHF. DNA of the CDR3: TGTGCCAGCAGCAAACCCCGAACGGATCAGCCCCAGCATTTT. This chain connects TRBV21-1 to TRBJ1-5. TRBV21-1 is termed a pseudogene. CDR3 length: 14 residues.

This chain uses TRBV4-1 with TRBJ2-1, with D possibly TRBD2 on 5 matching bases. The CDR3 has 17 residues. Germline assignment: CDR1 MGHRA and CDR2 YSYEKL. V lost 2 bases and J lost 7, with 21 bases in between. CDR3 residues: CASSQTKAASSGNEQFF. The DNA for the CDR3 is TGCGCCAGCAGCCAAACCAAAGCGGCCTCTAGTGGGAATGAGCAGTTCTTC.

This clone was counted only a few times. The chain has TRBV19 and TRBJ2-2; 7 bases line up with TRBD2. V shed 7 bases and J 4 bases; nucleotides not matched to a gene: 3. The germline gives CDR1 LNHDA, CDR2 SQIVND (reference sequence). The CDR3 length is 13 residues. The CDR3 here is CASTWEGTGELFF. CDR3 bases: TGTGCCAGTACTTGGGAGGGCACCGGGGAGCTGTTTTTT.

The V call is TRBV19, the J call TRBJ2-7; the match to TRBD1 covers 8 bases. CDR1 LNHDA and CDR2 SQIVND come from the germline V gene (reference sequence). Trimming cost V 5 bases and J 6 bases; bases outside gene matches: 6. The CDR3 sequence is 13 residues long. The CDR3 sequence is CASSPGQGAEQYF. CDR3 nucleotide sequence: TGTGCCAGTAGTCCCGGACAGGGAGCCGAGCAGTACTTC.

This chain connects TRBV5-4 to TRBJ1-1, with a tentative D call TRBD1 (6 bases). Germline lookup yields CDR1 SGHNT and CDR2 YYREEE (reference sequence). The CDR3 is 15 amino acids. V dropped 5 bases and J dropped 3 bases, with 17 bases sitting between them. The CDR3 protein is CASRTGGKGDTEAFF. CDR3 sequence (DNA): TGTGCCAGCAGGACGGGGGGCAAAGGGGACACTGAAGCTTTCTTT. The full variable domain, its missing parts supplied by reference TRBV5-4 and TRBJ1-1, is ETGVTQSPTHLIKTRGQQVTLRCSSQSGHNTVSWYQQALGQGPQFIFQYYREEENGRGNFPPRFSGLQFPNYSSELNVNALELDDSALYLCASRTGGKGDTEAFFGQGTRLTVV.

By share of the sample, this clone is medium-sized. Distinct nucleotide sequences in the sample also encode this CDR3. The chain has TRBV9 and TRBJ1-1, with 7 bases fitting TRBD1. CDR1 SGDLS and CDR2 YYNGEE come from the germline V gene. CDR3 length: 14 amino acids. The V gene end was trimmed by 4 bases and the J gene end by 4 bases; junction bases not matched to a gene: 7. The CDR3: CASSPRQGGTEAFF. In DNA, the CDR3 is TGTGCCAGCAGCCCCCGACAGGGAGGCACTGAAGCTTTCTTT.

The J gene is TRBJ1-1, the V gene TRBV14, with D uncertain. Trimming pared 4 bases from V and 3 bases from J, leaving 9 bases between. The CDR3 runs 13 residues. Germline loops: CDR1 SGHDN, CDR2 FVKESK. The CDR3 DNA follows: TGTGCCAGCAGCCTAGTAAGGGACACTGAAGCTTTCTTT. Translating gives CASSLVRDTEAFF.

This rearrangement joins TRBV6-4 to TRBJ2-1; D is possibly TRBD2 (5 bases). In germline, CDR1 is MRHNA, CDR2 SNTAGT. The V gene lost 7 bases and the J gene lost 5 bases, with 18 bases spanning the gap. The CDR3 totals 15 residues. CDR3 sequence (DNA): TGTGCCAGCACCCCTTCGGGCGGGTCACACAATGAGCAGTTCTTC. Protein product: CASTPSGGSHNEQFF.